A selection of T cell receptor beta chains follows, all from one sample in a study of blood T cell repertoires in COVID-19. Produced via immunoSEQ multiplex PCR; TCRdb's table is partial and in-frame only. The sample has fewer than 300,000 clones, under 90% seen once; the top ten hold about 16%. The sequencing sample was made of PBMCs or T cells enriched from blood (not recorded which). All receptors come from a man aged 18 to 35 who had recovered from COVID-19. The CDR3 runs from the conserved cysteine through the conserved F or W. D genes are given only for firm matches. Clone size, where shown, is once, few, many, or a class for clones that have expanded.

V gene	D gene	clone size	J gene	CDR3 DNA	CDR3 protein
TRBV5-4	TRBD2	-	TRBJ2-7	TGTGCCAGCAGCTTCGCACTAGCGGGAGGGAAAGCCTACGAGCAGTACTTC	CASSFALAGGKAYEQYF
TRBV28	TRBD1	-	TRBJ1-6	TGTGCCAGCAGTACAGGGGGTGAGTATTCACCCCTCCACTTT	CASSTGGEYSPLHF
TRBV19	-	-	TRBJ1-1	TGTGCCAGTAGTATTGGCAGGGGCCCTGAAGCTTTCTTT	CASSIGRGPEAFF
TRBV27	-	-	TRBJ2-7	TGTGCCAGCAGTTTATCGGGCAGGGGGAGGTACGAGCAGTACTTC	CASSLSGRGRYEQYF
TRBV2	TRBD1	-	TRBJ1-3	TGTGCCAGCAGTGGGGACAGGGGGCGTAGAAACACCATATATTTT	CASSGDRGRRNTIYF
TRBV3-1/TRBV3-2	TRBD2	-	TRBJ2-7	TGTGCCAGCAGCCATCCCGGGACTAGCGGCTACGAGCAGTACTTC	CASSHPGTSGYEQYF
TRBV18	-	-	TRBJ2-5	TGTGCCAGCTCACCACCGTTAGAAGAGGAGACCCAGTACTTC	CASSPPLEEETQYF
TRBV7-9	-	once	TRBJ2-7	TGTGCCAGCAGCTTAGTCATAAGACACTTAACGGACGAGCAGTACTTC	CASSLVIRHLTDEQYF
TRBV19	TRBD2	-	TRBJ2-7	TGTGCCAGTAGTATGATGGCGGGGGGCTCCCATTCCTACGAGCAGTACTTC	CASSMMAGGSHSYEQYF
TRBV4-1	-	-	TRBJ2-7	TGCGCCAGCAGCCAAGCCCCAGGGACCTACGAGCAGTACTTC	CASSQAPGTYEQYF
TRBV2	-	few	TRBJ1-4	TGTGCCAGCGAGGCCCTGGAGGAAAAACTGTTTTTT	CASEALEEKLFF
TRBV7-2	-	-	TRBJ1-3	TGTGCCAGCAGTCGAGGCCCAGGAAACACCATATATTTT	CASSRGPGNTIYF
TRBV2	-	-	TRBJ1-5	TGTGCCAGCAGTGAATGGATAGGTACGGAGGGGCCTTACAATCAGCCCCAGCATTTT	CASSEWIGTEGPYNQPQHF
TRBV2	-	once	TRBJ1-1	TGTGCCAGCAGTGAAGCGGTACAGATGAACACTGAAGCTTTCTTT	CASSEAVQMNTEAFF
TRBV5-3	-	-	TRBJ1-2	TGTGCCAGAAGCTTGGAACAGCGGGACCCATCACTCCGGGGCTATGGCTACACCTTC	CARSLEQRDPSLRGYGYTF
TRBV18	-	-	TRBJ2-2	TGTGCCAGCTCACCACCCGGGCAGGGTGTTTTCGCCGGGGAGCTGTTTTTT	CASSPPGQGVFAGELFF
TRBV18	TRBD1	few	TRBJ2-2	TGTGCCAGCTCACCCCAGGGACAGGGGAACACCGGGGAGCTGTTTTTT	CASSPQGQGNTGELFF
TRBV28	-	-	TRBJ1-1	TGTGCCAGCAGAGAAGGGGGTAGGAAGACTGAAGCTTTCTTT	CASREGGRKTEAFF
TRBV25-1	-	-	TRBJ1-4	TGTGCCAGCAGTGATCAGGGTTTGGCTAATGAAAAACTGTTTTTT	CASSDQGLANEKLFF
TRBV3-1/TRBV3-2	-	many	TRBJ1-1	TGTGCCAGCAGCCACCGAGACACAATGAACACTGAAGCTTTCTTT	CASSHRDTMNTEAFF
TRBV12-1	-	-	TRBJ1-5	TGTGCCAGCAGCTTTGAGGGACAGGGTCGAGGACAGCCCCAGCATTTT	CASSFEGQGRGQPQHF
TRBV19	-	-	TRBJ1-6	TGTGCCAGTCACGGGAATTCACCCCTCCACTTT	CASHGNSPLHF
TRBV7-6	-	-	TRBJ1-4	TGTGCCAGCAGCCCCGAAGGGAGCTATTCTAATGAAAAACTGTTTTTT	CASSPEGSYSNEKLFF
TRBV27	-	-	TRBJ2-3	TGTGCCAGCAGTTTATCGGCTAGCACAGATACGCAGTATTTT	CASSLSASTDTQYF
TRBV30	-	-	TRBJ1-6	TGTGCCTGGAGTGAGATAGGGGGTTCACCCCTCCACTTT	CAWSEIGGSPLHF
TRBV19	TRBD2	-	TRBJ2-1	TGTGCCAGTAGTACCCTAGCGGGAGGGTTTGATGAGCAGTTCTTC	CASSTLAGGFDEQFF
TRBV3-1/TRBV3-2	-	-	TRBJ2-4	TGTGCCAGCATGGCCGGGGACTCAGCCAGGATTCAGTACTTC	CASMAGDSARIQYF
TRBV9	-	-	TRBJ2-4	TGTGCCAGCAGCGTAGATAGAGGAAACATTCAGTACTTC	CASSVDRGNIQYF
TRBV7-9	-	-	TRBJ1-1	TGTGCCAGCAGCCCGGGAGAGCCGCTGAACACTGAAGCTTTCTTT	CASSPGEPLNTEAFF
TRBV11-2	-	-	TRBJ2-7	TGTGCCAGCAGCGAATTAGAACCCCCCGCGGAGCAGTACTTC	CASSELEPPAEQYF
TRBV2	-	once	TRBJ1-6	TGTGCCAGCAGTAAGGACAGCGGCTCCTATAATTCACCCCTCCACTTT	CASSKDSGSYNSPLHF